This T cell receptor beta chain stems from a study of T cells in Graves' hyperthyroidism and ophthalmopathy (dated by TCRdb to about 2019). A note on the overall study: To identify TCR V-J signatures that set the groups apart, the researchers used a discovery cohort of 100 patients, made up of 40 to 45 with Graves' ophthalmopathy and some 55 with stable Graves' hyperthyroidism. The 75 to 100 discovery patients were divided at random into training and test sets in a 7:3 ratio. Following sampling, methimazole starting at 30 mg daily was given to hyperthyroidism patients, and high-dose intravenous methylprednisolone was given to ophthalmopathy patients. The study also compared thyroid tissue and blood T-cell repertoires from about six Graves' hyperthyroidism patients. According to the paper, TCR Vbeta CDR3 sequencing was carried out on about 140 peripheral blood samples, which came from 40 to 45 ophthalmopathy, 80 or so hyperthyroidism and approximately 17 progressor patients. Prospective prediction of ophthalmopathy was tested in an independent validation cohort of 18 to 20 hyperthyroidism patients and roughly 16 patients who later progressed to ophthalmopathy.

Patients with uncontrolled infections, other autoimmune diseases, pregnancy or lactation were excluded. Clinical symptoms, serum thyroxine and TRAb, thyroid ultrasound, and orbital computed tomography formed the basis for the diagnoses. Total RNA was extracted using Trizol reagent, and RNA quality was assessed on an Agilent 2100 Bioanalyzer. The research as a whole found: In validation, progression to ophthalmopathy was predicted by the model with 70.59% sensitivity and roughly 76% specificity, a median of approximately 6.5 months before onset. Sample size was not statistically predetermined, and blinding of investigators to group allocation was not performed. Most expanded thyroid clonotypes (frequency above 0.001) were also detected in blood, a finding suggesting that blood repertoires may reflect thyroid immune responses. A 13 V-J signature model separated ophthalmopathy from stable hyperthyroidism, with about 88% sensitivity and roughly 81% specificity in cross-validation and 80%/75% in testing.

TCR beta CDR3 regions were amplified from RNA transcripts. A first-round RT-PCR of the TCR CDR3 used the HTBI primer set with the Qiagen OneStep RT-PCR kit. Libraries were constructed in a second round of multiplex PCR, after which size selection and purification were performed. Paired-end sequencing of the libraries was performed with 100 bp reads on an Illumina HiSeq2000. The source study handled its data this way. SOAPnuke was used to process the raw data, with reads discarded if the reads contained adapters or uncalled bases, had a mean Phred below 15, or lacked an exact constant-primer or identifier match. High-quality paired reads were merged with COPE v1.2.5, and unique nucleotide sequences were defined as clonotypes. Clonotypes were aligned to IMGT TRBV, TRBD and TRBJ reference segments using MiTCR v1.1. The analysis included only V-J combinations with a frequency above 0.0001, which together covered around 99% of the repertoires. The TCS score was defined as F50 (clonal expansion) divided by E x V (chaos), with BLOSUM62-based TCRdist calculated between CDR3 peptides within each V-J. Welch's t-statistics and random forest reduced 450 to 600 V-J features to fewer than 15, which were used in a naive Bayes classifier (R e1071). Thyroid-blood repertoire similarity was quantified with the Morisita-Horn index. TCRdb trimmed the raw reads at Q25, called clones with MiXCR and kept productive beta chains. Rows are unified per CDR3 protein, each entry keeping the most common DNA and genes. The V and J calls follow TCRdb's processing rather than the paper's. This sample is represented by roughly 500,000 distinct CDR3 sequences; over 35% of them were singletons. Jointly, the top ten make up around 47% of the sample.

Reading from cysteine to phenylalanine, the CDR3 counts 14 amino acids. Kept here is only the CDR3 DNA, which spans 42 bases and is read in frame from base 1. Between the V and J ends, shortened by 4 bases and 15 bases respectively, the junction contains 19 bases. The germline V gene specifies MGHRA as CDR1 and YSYEKL as CDR2. Comments on this clonotype: No antigen is known for it. This may come from a read error, since a much larger clone is one base off.

The rearranged chain carries TRBV4-1 and TRBJ1-6; TRBD1 is possibly the D segment (5 matching bases). Sample: peripheral blood or thyroid tissue (not recorded which). The source of this sequence is an adult woman with Graves' disease, either hyperthyroidism or ophthalmopathy (not recorded which). This receptor has the CDR3 CASSPGFSYTLLHF. The bases are TGCGCCAGCAGCCCAGGGTTCTCGTACACGCTCCTCCACTTT.